This paragraph reports one T cell receptor (beta chain). The entry originates in a study of tumor-infiltrating lymphocytes in oesophageal squamous cell carcinoma. The germline gives CDR1 SGHTA, CDR2 FQGTGA. V was cut by 1 base and J by 0 bases, with 8 bases left in between. The CDR3 loop spans 15 amino acids. A single record per CDR3 protein comes from TCRdb applying MiXCR to the PCR reads. This table has about 15,000 distinct CDR3 sequences, about 53% appearing once. V is TRBV7-3 and J is TRBJ2-3, with D perhaps TRBD2 (5 bases). This clonotype originated in a male donor with esophageal squamous cell carcinoma. Sample: esophageal tumor tissue. CDR3 residues: CASSLIGGSTDTQYF. Here the CDR3 DNA reads TGTGCCAGCAGCTTAATCGGCGGGAGCACAGATACGCAGTATTTT. Variable domain in full (rest from reference TRBV7-3 and TRBJ2-3): GAGVSQTPSNKVTEKGKYVELRCDPISGHTALYWYRQSLGQGPEFLIYFQGTGAADDSGLPNDRFFAVRPEGSVSTLKIQRTERGDSAVYLCASSLIGGSTDTQYFGPGTRLTVL.